The clone carrying this T cell receptor beta chain appeared many times. From the RT-PCR reads, TCRdb called clonotypes with MiXCR, one entry per CDR3 protein. The sample consists of hundreds of thousands of distinct CDR3 sequences, about 10% of them appearing once. This entry belongs to a study of response to subunit inactivated influenza vaccine. These same data were also listed under a study on T cells expressing NK-cell markers. As that report states: 5'RACE template switching with UMIs produced the TCR beta cDNA. Repertoire data for TCR beta were derived from sorted T cells (CD3+CD56+NKG2C+, CD3+CD56+NKG2C- and CD3+CD56-NKG2C+). In several experiments, an anti-gamma-delta TCR antibody restricted sorting to alpha-beta TCR T cells. The study found these clonotypes also leading the CD3+CD56-NKG2C+ fraction in several donors. HCMV specificity of expanded NKG2C+ T cell clones remained unclear.

This clonotype originated in a man aged 45 to 65 who received an inactivated influenza vaccine. Sample: PBMCs from blood, taken on the day of vaccination.

The CDR3 loop is CSARHEGLHTLTDTQYF. The CDR3 region has the DNA TGCAGTGCTAGACACGAGGGACTACATACACTCACAGATACGCAGTATTTT. The chain is built from TRBV20-1 and TRBJ2-3; the match to TRBD2 covers 7 bases. Germline V gene lookup returns CDR1 DFQATT and CDR2 SNEGSKA (reference sequence). CDR3 length: 17 residues. V dropped 2 bases and J dropped 2; count of bases not matched to a gene: 13.